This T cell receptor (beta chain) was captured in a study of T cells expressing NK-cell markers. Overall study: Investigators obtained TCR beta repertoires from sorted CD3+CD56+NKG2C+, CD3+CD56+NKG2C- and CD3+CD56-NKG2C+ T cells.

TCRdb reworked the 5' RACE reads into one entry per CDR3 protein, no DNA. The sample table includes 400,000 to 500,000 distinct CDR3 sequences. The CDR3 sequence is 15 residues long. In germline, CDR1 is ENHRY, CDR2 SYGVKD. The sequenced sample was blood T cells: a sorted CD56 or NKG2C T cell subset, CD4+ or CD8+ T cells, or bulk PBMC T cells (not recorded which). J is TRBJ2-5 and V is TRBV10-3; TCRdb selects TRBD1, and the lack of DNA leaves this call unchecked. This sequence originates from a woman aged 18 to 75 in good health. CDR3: CAISVGTGGQETQYF.